The 17 T cell receptor beta chains presented below share a single source sample, sequenced in a study of identifying expanded T cells in peripheral blood. The assay was immunoSEQ multiplex PCR, and TCRdb's table has in-frame clones only and misses some. The sample has some 99,000 clones; roughly nine tenths are singletons. Sequencing was done on a sample of blood. The receptors stem from a person aged 18 to 75 in good health.

This clone was observed a single time. This chain joins TRBV11-1 and TRBJ2-3; 8 positions agree with TRBD1. The CDR3 sequence is 17 residues long. CDR1 is SGHAT, CDR2 FQDESV, per germline (reference sequence). Trimming took 5 bases from V and 3 from J; bases not matched to a gene: 13. The CDR3 DNA follows: TGTGCCAGCAGCGCGTCGGCGACAGGGGTCTTGACAGATACGCAGTATTTT. This encodes CASSASATGVLTDTQYF.

V and J are TRBV5-1 and TRBJ2-1; no clear D gene. Germline V lookup: CDR1 SGHRS, CDR2 YFSETQ. The V gene lost 0 bases and the J gene lost 5 bases, with 15 bases spanning the gap. There are 16 residues in the CDR3. The CDR3 reads CASSLARGSGDNEQFF. The CDR3 DNA sequence: TGCGCCAGCAGCTTGGCACGAGGTTCGGGCGACAATGAGCAGTTCTTC.

The chain is built from TRBV30 and TRBJ1-1; D perhaps matches TRBD1 (5 bases). The CDR3 is 12 residues long. In germline, CDR1 is GTSNPN, CDR2 SVGIG (reference sequence). V gave up 4 bases and J gave up 4 bases, with 10 bases separating them. CDR3 protein: CAWNQGGTEAFF. In DNA, the CDR3 is TGTGCCTGGAATCAGGGAGGCACTGAAGCTTTCTTT.

The V call is TRBV5-6, the J call TRBJ2-3; D unresolved. CDR1 is SGHDT, CDR2 YYEEEE, per germline. The length of the CDR3 is 15 residues. The germline V and J ends were trimmed by 2 bases and 0 bases, with 10 bases remaining between them. This CDR3 reads CASSFYSPSTDTQYF. Written as DNA, the CDR3 is TGTGCCAGCAGCTTTTACAGCCCTAGCACAGATACGCAGTATTTT. Complete variable domain (other parts from reference TRBV5-6 and TRBJ2-3): DAGVTQSPTHLIKTRGQQVTLRCSPKSGHDTVSWYQQALGQGPQFIFQYYEEEERQRGNFPDRFSGHQFPNYSSELNVNALLLGDSALYLCASSFYSPSTDTQYFGPGTRLTVL.

The table lists this clone with a count of one. This sequence joins TRBV2 and TRBJ1-6, with 8 bases fitting TRBD1. After removal of 8 bases from V and 5 bases from J, the junction contained 5 bases not matched to a gene. The CDR3 sequence is 14 residues long. CDR1 and CDR2 from the germline V gene are SNHLY and FYNNEI. The CDR3 nucleotides read TGTGCCAGCCATCAGGGGGCCCATAATTCACCCCTCCACTTT. Translated, it gives CASHQGAHNSPLHF.

The chain has TRBV6-4 and TRBJ2-7; D perhaps matches TRBD1 (5 bases). Germline CDR1 is MRHNA and CDR2 is SNTAGT. With 5 bases removed from V and 3 bases from J, the gap between germline ends came to 11 bases. The CDR3 covers 13 residues. CDR3 loop: CASSPDRDYEQYF. The CDR3 bases are TGTGCCAGCAGTCCCGACAGAGACTACGAGCAGTACTTC.

The chain recombines TRBV19 with TRBJ1-5, with D perhaps matching TRBD1 (5 bases). Germline V gene data show CDR1 as LNHDA and CDR2 as SQIVND (reference sequence). V gave up 6 bases and J gave up 3 bases, with 15 bases separating them. The CDR3 is 15 amino acids. The CDR3 here is CASRTSGTDNQPQHF. As DNA, the CDR3 is TGTGCCAGTAGGACATCCGGGACGGACAATCAGCCCCAGCATTTT. The full variable domain, its missing parts supplied by reference TRBV19 and TRBJ1-5, is DGGITQSPKYLFRKEGQNVTLSCEQNLNHDAMYWYRQDPGQGLRLIYYSQIVNDFQKGDIAEGYSVSREKKESFPLTVTSAQKNPTAFYLCASRTSGTDNQPQHFGDGTRLSIL.

This clone has just one count. V gene TRBV15 combines with J gene TRBJ2-3, with TRBD1 matching over 8 bases. Per germline, CDR1 LNHNV and CDR2 YYDKDF (reference sequence). The CDR3 sequence is 14 residues long. The J segment lost 3 bases and the V segment lost 4 bases, leaving 3 bases of the junction unmatched. The CDR3 loop reads CATSTYRGTDTQYF. CDR3 in DNA: TGTGCCACCAGCACCTACAGGGGGACAGATACGCAGTATTTT. Full variable domain (rest looked up from reference TRBV15 and TRBJ2-3): DAMVIQNPRYQVTQFGKPVTLSCSQTLNHNVMYWYQQKSSQAPKLLFHYYDKDFNNEADTPDNFQSRRPNTSFCFLDIRSPGLGDTAMYLCATSTYRGTDTQYFGPGTRLTVL.

This chain joins TRBV28 and TRBJ2-5; D is possibly TRBD1 (5 bases). The CDR3 covers 14 residues. Trimming took off 5 bases at V and 6 bases at J, with 16 bases between the two ends. From germline, CDR1 is MDHEN and CDR2 SYDVKM. Here the CDR3 reads CASSLPGSRKTQYF. The CDR3 DNA reads as TGTGCCAGCAGTCTCCCAGGGTCGCGGAAGACCCAGTACTTC. Based on the CDR3 plus reference TRBV28 and TRBJ2-5, the full variable domain is DVKVTQSSRYLVKRTGEKVFLECVQDMDHENMFWYRQDPGLGLRLIYFSYDVKMKEKGDIPEGYSVSREKKERFSLILESASTNQTSMYLCASSLPGSRKTQYFGPGTRLLVL.

The table lists this clone with many counts. This sequence joins TRBV19 and TRBJ2-7; 11 bases align to TRBD2. This CDR3 contains 15 residues. V was clipped by 6 bases and J by 3 bases; unmatched bases: 7. Germline assignment: CDR1 LNHDA and CDR2 SQIVND (reference sequence). CDR3 sequence: CASRLSGREHYEQYF. CDR3 DNA: TGTGCCAGTAGACTTAGCGGGAGGGAACACTACGAGCAGTACTTC.

The chain has TRBV25-1 and TRBJ2-1, with D perhaps matching TRBD2 (5 bases). Trimming stripped 7 bases from V and 8 bases from J, with 15 bases between. Germline values: CDR1 MGHDK, CDR2 SYGVNS. This CDR3 has 13 amino acids. The DNA for the CDR3 is TGTGCCAGCACTGTCCCGGGGATGGATGAGCAGTTCTTC. This translates into CASTVPGMDEQFF. The full variable domain, rest sourced from reference TRBV25-1 and TRBJ2-1, is EADIYQTPRYLVIGTGKKITLECSQTMGHDKMYWYQQDPGMELHLIHYSYGVNSTEKGDLSSESTVSRIRTEHFPLTLESARPSHTSQYLCASTVPGMDEQFFGPGTRLTVL.

V is TRBV5-4 and J is TRBJ2-3, with 8 bases matching TRBD2. Germline V gene lookup returns CDR1 SGHNT and CDR2 YYREEE (reference sequence). The CDR3 runs to 14 residues. Trimming at V came to 8 bases and at J to 5 bases, leaving 10 bases not matched to a gene. The CDR3 loop reads CASHQSLAGDTQYF. Here the CDR3 DNA reads TGTGCCAGTCACCAGTCTCTAGCGGGAGATACGCAGTATTTT.

The chain recombines TRBV19 with TRBJ2-2; the match to TRBD2 covers 13 bases. V shed 6 bases, J shed 6 bases, and the junction held 10 bases outside the gene matches. CDR3 length: 17 residues. Germline V lookup: CDR1 LNHDA, CDR2 SQIVND (reference sequence). This CDR3 reads CASSQLTSGRVPGELFF. CDR3 in DNA: TGTGCCAGTAGCCAACTCACTAGCGGGAGGGTTCCCGGGGAGCTGTTTTTT.

The chain uses TRBV28 and TRBJ2-1; 7 positions agree with TRBD1. Trimming cost V 4 bases and J 2 bases; bases outside gene matches: 8. Germline CDR1 and CDR2: MDHEN and SYDVKM. The CDR3 has 16 residues. The CDR3 sequence: CASSSTGSVTYNEQFF. The CDR3 coding sequence is TGTGCCAGCAGTTCGACAGGGAGTGTAACCTACAATGAGCAGTTCTTC.

J is TRBJ1-1 and V is TRBV21-1. TRBV21-1 is marked as a pseudogene. The length of the CDR3 is 15 residues. The CDR3, as DNA: TGTGCCAGCAGCAAACAGAGATCTGAGAACACTGAAGCTTTCTTT. It translates to CASSKQRSENTEAFF.

The table lists this clone with a count of one. The chain joins TRBV5-1 to TRBJ2-1, with D unclear. The CDR3 contains 12 residues. Germline assignment: CDR1 SGHRS and CDR2 YFSETQ. Trimming pared 0 bases from V and 9 bases from J, leaving 7 bases between. In DNA, the CDR3 is TGCGCCAGCAGCTTGGAGGATGGTGAGCAGTTCTTC. Its protein is CASSLEDGEQFF.

The rearrangement uses TRBV7-8 and TRBJ2-2; TRBD1 aligns across 7 bases. The CDR3 is 15 residues long. J lost 4 bases, V lost 6 bases, and 8 bases had no gene match. Germline CDR1 is SGHVS and CDR2 is FQNEAQ. The CDR3 DNA reads TGTGCCAGCAGATACACAGGGGCGGTCACCGGGGAGCTGTTTTTT. Its protein product is CASRYTGAVTGELFF.